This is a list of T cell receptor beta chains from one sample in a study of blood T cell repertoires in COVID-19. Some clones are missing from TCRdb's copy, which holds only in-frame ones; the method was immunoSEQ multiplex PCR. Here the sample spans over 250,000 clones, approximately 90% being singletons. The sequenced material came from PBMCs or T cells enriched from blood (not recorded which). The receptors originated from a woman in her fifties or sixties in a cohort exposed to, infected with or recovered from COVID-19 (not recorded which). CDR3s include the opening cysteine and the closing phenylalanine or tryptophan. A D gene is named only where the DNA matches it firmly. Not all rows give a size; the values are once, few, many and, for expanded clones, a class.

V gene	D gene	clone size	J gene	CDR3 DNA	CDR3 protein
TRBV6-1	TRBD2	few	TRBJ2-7	TGTGCCAGCAGTGGAGGTCCGAGCGGGAGGTTCCACGAGCAGTACTTC	CASSGGPSGRFHEQYF
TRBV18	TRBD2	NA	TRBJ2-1	TGTGCCAGCTCACGCGGGAGACCCTACAATGAGCAGTTCTTC	CASSRGRPYNEQFF
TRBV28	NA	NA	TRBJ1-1	TGTGCCAGCAGGCAAGGAGGGACTGAAGCTTTCTTT	CASRQGGTEAFF
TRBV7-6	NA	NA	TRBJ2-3	TGTGCCAGCAGCGGAGTCGGGGGAGCGGGAGATACGCAGTATTTT	CASSGVGGAGDTQYF
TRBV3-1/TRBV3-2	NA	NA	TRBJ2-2	TGTGCCAGCTTTCAGGGGTCCACCGGGGAGCTGTTTTTT	CASFQGSTGELFF
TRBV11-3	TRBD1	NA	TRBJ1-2	TGTGCCAGCAGCTCAGACAGGGGCAGGAGCTACACCTTC	CASSSDRGRSYTF
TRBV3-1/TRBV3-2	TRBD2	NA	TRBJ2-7	TGTGCCAGCAGCCTAAGAGCACTAGCGGGAGGCAGGGACTACGAGCAGTACTTC	CASSLRALAGGRDYEQYF
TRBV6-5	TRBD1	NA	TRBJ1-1	TGTGCCAGCAGTTACGAGGGGGCGATCACGGGCACTGAAGCTTTCTTT	CASSYEGAITGTEAFF
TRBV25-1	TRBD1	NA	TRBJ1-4	TGTGCCAGCAGTGGACAGGGGGCAGGGGAAAAACTGTTTTTT	CASSGQGAGEKLFF
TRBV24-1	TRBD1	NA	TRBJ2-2	TGTGCCATCTCGGGACAGGGGGCGAACACCGGGGAGCTGTTTTTT	CAISGQGANTGELFF
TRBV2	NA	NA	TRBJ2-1	TGTGCCAGCTCCGCCCAACACCACTCCTACAATGAGCAGTTCTTC	CASSAQHHSYNEQFF
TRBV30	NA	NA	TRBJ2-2	TGTGCCTGGAGTCCTACGAACACCGGGGAGCTGTTTTTT	CAWSPTNTGELFF
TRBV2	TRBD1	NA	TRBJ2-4	TGTGCCAGCAGAGACAGGGAACCCAAAAACATTCAGTACTTC	CASRDREPKNIQYF
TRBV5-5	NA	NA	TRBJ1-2	TGTGCCAGCAGCCCCCTCGGGGGGCGGGGTGGCTACACCTTC	CASSPLGGRGGYTF
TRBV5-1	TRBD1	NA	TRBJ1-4	TGCGCCAGCAGCTCGGGGACAGCTAATGAAAAACTGTTTTTT	CASSSGTANEKLFF
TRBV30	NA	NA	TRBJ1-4	TGTGCCTGGAACCGGGATACATCGGCAACTAATGAAAAACTGTTTTTT	CAWNRDTSATNEKLFF
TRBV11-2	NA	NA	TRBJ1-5	TGTGCCAGCAGCTTATCCCAGAATCAGCCCCAGCATTTT	CASSLSQNQPQHF
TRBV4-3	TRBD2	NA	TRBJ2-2	TGCGCCAGCAGCCAAGATGGGGGCGGGCTAGCGGGAGGGAACACCGGGGAGCTGTTTTTT	CASSQDGGGLAGGNTGELFF
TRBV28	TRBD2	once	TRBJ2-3	TGTGCCAGCAAACTAGCGGGAGGCACAGATACGCAGTATTTT	CASKLAGGTDTQYF
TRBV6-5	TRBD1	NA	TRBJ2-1	TGTGCCAGCCGTTCAGACAGGGGCAGGAACAATGAGCAGTTCTTC	CASRSDRGRNNEQFF
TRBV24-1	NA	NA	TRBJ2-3	TGTGCCACCAGTGATTCGCAGAATGGGGCCACAGATACGCAGTATTTT	CATSDSQNGATDTQYF
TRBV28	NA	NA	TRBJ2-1	TGTGCCAGCAGTTTCCGTCATGAGCAGTTCTTC	CASSFRHEQFF
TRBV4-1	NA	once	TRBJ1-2	TGCGCCAGCAGCCAAGATAATGGAGTCTATGGCTACACCTTC	CASSQDNGVYGYTF
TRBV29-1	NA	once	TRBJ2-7	TGCAGCGTCACAACCACAGGTTCCTACGAGCAGTACTTC	CSVTTTGSYEQYF
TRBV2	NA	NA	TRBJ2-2	TGTGCCAGCAGTGAACGGTGGACCGGGGAGCTGTTTTTT	CASSERWTGELFF
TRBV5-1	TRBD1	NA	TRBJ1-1	TGCGCCAGCAGCTTGGCCGGGACAGGAAACACTGAAGCTTTCTTT	CASSLAGTGNTEAFF
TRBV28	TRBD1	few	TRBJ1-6	TGTGCCAGCAGCAAGACAGGGGTTTATAATTCACCCCTCCACTTT	CASSKTGVYNSPLHF
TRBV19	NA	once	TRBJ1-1	TGTGCCAGTAGAATATCCTCACCGCTCTCCGGGGAAGCTTTCTTT	CASRISSPLSGEAFF
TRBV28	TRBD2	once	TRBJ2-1	TGTGCCAGCAGTCCTGGAGGGAGCGGGACTAGCTTTCGTGAGCAGTTCTTC	CASSPGGSGTSFREQFF
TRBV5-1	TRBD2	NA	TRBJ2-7	TGCGCCAGCAGCTTGGAAGTTGGGACTAGCGGGATTAAGTACTTC	CASSLEVGTSGIKYF
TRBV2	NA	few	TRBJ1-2	TGTGCCAGCAGTGAAGGACAGTATGGCTACACCTTC	CASSEGQYGYTF
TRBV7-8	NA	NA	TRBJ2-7	TGTGCCAGCAGCCCCGAGGCCCTGTACGAGCAGTACTTC	CASSPEALYEQYF
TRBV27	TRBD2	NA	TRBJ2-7	TGTGCCAGCAGTGATTCCGGGACTAGGTACTTC	CASSDSGTRYF
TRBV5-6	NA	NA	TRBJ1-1	TGTGCCAGCAGCCGACTGGGGGGTACTATTGACACTGAAGCTTTCTTT	CASSRLGGTIDTEAFF
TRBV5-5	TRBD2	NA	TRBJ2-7	TGTGCCAGCAGATCCCGACTAGCGGGAGCTCCCTACGAGCAGTACTTC	CASRSRLAGAPYEQYF
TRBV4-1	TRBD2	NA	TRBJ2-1	TGCGCCAGCAGCCAACCTAGGACTAGCGGGGATGAGCAGTTCTTC	CASSQPRTSGDEQFF
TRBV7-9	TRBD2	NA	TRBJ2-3	TGTGCCAGCAGCCTGACTAGCGGGGCTAGCACAGATACGCAGTATTTT	CASSLTSGASTDTQYF
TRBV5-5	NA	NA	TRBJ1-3	TGTGCCAGCAGCTCCCAACAGGGAGTCTCTGGAAACACCATATATTTT	CASSSQQGVSGNTIYF
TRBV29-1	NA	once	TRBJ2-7	TGCAGCGTTGAAGCGAGGTCAGGGGATCCCTACGAGCAGTACTTC	CSVEARSGDPYEQYF
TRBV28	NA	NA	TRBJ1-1	TGTGCCAGCAGCTTCCATCCAGGGATGAACACTGAAGCTTTCTTT	CASSFHPGMNTEAFF
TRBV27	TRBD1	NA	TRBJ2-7	TGTGCCAGCAGTTACCGACAGGGGATGCGGTACGAGCAGTACTTC	CASSYRQGMRYEQYF
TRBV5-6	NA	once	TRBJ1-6	TGTGCCAGCAGCTTGTATGGGGCAGACCTCAATTCACCCCTCCACTTT	CASSLYGADLNSPLHF
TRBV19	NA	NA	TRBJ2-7	TGTGCCAGTAGGGCGGAGTACTCCTACGAGCAGTACTTC	CASRAEYSYEQYF
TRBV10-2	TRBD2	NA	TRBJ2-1	TGCGCCAGCGGCGGGAGCACCCCAGCCTACAATGAGCAGTTCTTC	CASGGSTPAYNEQFF
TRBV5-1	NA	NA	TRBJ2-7	TGCGCCAGCAGTGTCCACGGGGACGAGCAGTACTTC	CASSVHGDEQYF
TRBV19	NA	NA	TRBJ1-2	TGTGCCAGTAGTATAGGCCAGGGAGGGTTCTATGGCTACACCTTC	CASSIGQGGFYGYTF
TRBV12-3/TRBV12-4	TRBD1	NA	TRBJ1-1	TGTGCCAGCAGTGGCACAGGGGCTGAAGCTTTCTTT	CASSGTGAEAFF
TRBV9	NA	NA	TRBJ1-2	TGTGCCAGCAGCGGAAGCGGCTACACCTTC	CASSGSGYTF
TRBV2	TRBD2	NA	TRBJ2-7	TGTGCCAGCAGACCATCTAGCGGAGGACAGTACTTC	CASRPSSGGQYF
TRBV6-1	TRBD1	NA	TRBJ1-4	TGTGCCAGCAGTGAGGGACAGGGGAATGAAAAACTGTTTTTT	CASSEGQGNEKLFF
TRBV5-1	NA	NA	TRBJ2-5	TGCGCCAGCAGGTTGCGAGGAGGAGAGACCCAGTACTTC	CASRLRGGETQYF